This TCR beta chain was profiled in a study of PD-1 blockade in classical Hodgkin lymphoma. Comments on this clone: Antigen unknown.

TCRdb keeps only in-frame clones here, not all; method: immunoSEQ multiplex PCR. Here the sample spans fewer than 50,000 clones, roughly 90% being singletons. Regarding the study as a whole: Newly diagnosed patients had baseline TCR diversity that was reportedly lower than that of healthy donors. TCR diversity rose significantly by C4D1 in CD4+ but not CD8+ cells. Nivolumab initiation under 1 year post-ASCT meant exclusion. Newly diagnosed and completely responding patients shared comparable baseline diversity.

Brentuximab vedotin exposure varied, and every patient relapsed after autologous stem cell transplantation. V was shortened by 0 bases and J by 5 bases, with 10 bases between the two germline ends. Per the germline V gene, CDR1 is MGHRA and CDR2 is YSYEKL. The CDR3 has 14 amino acids. The source was peripheral blood mononuclear cells (PBMCs), collected at baseline. This clonotype was obtained from a human donor with classical Hodgkin lymphoma. This chain uses TRBV4-1 with TRBJ2-5; maybe TRBD1 (6 bases). CDR3: CASSQDQGPETQYF. The CDR3 coding sequence is TGCGCCAGCAGCCAAGACCAGGGGCCGGAGACCCAGTACTTC.